The clone carrying this TCR beta chain was detected many times. Antigen specificity is unknown. This sample was included in a study of neurological immune-mediated disorders. General observations from the study: Multiple sclerosis patients had less TCR clonal expansion than even healthy controls, unlike HTLV-1-associated myelopathy.

Germline V gene sequence: CDR1 MNHEY, CDR2 SVGAGI. The germline V and J ends were trimmed by 4 bases and 2 bases, with 9 bases remaining between them. There are 13 residues in the CDR3. It was by 5'RACE with 10-nucleotide random UMIs that the cDNA was made. TCRdb re-called the 5' RACE reads with MiXCR, one entry per CDR3 protein. This sample has 40,000 or so distinct CDR3 sequences, with roughly 2.5% found just once. The sequencing input was PBMCs. This clonotype originated in a man aged 30 to 45 with multiple sclerosis. This chain uses TRBV6-5 with TRBJ2-7; no firm D call. The CDR3 nucleotides are TGTGCCAGCAGTTTTAGGGCCACCTACGAGCAGTACTTC. It yields the protein CASSFRATYEQYF.